This TCR beta chain was captured in a study of blood T cell repertoires in COVID-19. About the research overall: Samples of COVID-19 (acute and convalescent) were obtained from the United States, Italy and Spain. T cells, B-cell-depleted T cells, or PBMCs supplied cDNA or gDNA.

As originally analysed: Estimation of nucleated cell counts relied on the amplification of reference gene primers. TCRdb keeps only in-frame clones here, not all; method: immunoSEQ multiplex PCR. From that table come the V and J calls and clone size; the DNA was used to work out D and trimming. The profile shows fewer than 75,000 clones, roughly 84% of them singletons. This TCR derives from a man over 45 with active COVID-19. The sequenced sample consisted of peripheral blood.

This chain's CDR3 is CASIATPLSGNTIYF. CDR3 DNA sequence: TGTGCCAGCATAGCAACCCCTCTCTCTGGAAACACCATATATTTT. J is TRBJ1-3 and V is TRBV6-5; D remains ambiguous. Per the germline V gene, CDR1 is MNHEY and CDR2 is SVGAGI. Trimming removed 7 bases from V and 0 bases from J, with 13 bases in between. The CDR3 is made up of 15 amino acids.